Listed below are T cell receptor beta chains from one sample, sequenced in a study of PD-1 blockade in classical Hodgkin lymphoma. Assay used: immunoSEQ multiplex PCR; TCRdb lists only in-frame clones, some missing. The profile shows under 95,000 clones, just over 90% of them singletons. The sample consisted of peripheral blood mononuclear cells (PBMCs), taken at baseline. The receptors originated from a human donor with classical Hodgkin lymphoma. CDR3s leave out the opening cysteine and the closing phenylalanine or tryptophan. A clone size is listed for some rows: how often the clone was seen (once, few, many), or a class if it is expanded.

J: TRBJ1-2
size: .
length: 11
V: TRBV29-1
CDR3: SVKTGGHYGYT

J: TRBJ1-3
size: .
length: 12
V: TRBV25-1
CDR3: ASSDGLSGNTIY

J: TRBJ2-1
size: .
length: 12
V: TRBV11-2
CDR3: ASSRSYESNEQF

J: TRBJ1-1
size: .
length: 13
V: TRBV6-5
CDR3: ASSPSHLGNTEAF

J: TRBJ2-7
size: .
length: 11
V: TRBV6-6
CDR3: ASGGTSELEQY

J: TRBJ2-3
size: .
length: 11
V: TRBV6-5
CDR3: ASVDRGTDTQY

J: TRBJ2-2
size: once
length: 14
V: TRBV27
CDR3: ASSFFQGADGGELF

J: TRBJ2-7
size: .
length: 11
V: TRBV19
CDR3: ASSISSSYEQY

J: TRBJ1-2
size: .
length: 12
V: TRBV7-2
CDR3: ASYPSNDNYGYT

J: TRBJ2-5
size: .
length: 16
V: TRBV4-1
CDR3: ASSHTSDGASALGTQY

J: TRBJ1-5
size: .
length: 18
V: TRBV19
CDR3: ASSPPQGGHPLAGNQPQH